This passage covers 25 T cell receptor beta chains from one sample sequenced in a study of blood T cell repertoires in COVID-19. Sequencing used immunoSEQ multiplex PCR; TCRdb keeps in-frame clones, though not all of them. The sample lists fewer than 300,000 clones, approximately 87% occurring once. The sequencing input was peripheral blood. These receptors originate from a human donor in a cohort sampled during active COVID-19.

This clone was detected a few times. CDR3 protein: CASSPPTGSGSPLHF. As DNA, the CDR3 is TGTGCCAGCTCACCACCGACAGGGTCGGGTTCACCCCTCCACTTT. The rearrangement uses TRBV18 and TRBJ1-6; TRBD1 matches at 7 bases. From germline, CDR1 is KGHSH and CDR2 LQKENI. CDR3 length: 15 amino acids. After removal of 0 bases from V and 9 bases from J, the junction contained 5 bases not matched to a gene.

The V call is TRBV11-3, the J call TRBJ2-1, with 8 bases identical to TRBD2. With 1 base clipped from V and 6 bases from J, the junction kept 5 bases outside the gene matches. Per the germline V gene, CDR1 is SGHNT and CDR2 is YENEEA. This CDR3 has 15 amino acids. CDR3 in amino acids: CASSLGLASLNEQFF. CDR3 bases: TGTGCCAGCAGCTTAGGACTAGCGAGTCTCAATGAGCAGTTCTTC.

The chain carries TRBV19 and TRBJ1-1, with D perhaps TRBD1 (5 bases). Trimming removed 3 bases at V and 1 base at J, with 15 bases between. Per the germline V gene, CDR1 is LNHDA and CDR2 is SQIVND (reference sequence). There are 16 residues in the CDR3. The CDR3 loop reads CASSIKGLIGNTEAFF. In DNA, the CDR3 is TGTGCCAGTAGTATCAAGGGGCTGATAGGGAACACTGAAGCTTTCTTT.

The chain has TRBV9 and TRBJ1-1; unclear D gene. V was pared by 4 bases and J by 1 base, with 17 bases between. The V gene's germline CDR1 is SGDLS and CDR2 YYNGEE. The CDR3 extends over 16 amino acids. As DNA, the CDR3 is TGTGCCAGCAGCTCCCAGCGTGGTAATGAGAACACTGAAGCTTTCTTT. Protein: CASSSQRGNENTEAFF.

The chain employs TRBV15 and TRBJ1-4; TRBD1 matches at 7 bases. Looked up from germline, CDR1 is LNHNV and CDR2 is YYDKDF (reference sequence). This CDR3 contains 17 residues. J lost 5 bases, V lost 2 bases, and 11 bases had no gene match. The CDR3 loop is CATSRRRGGTANEKLFF. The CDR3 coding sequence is TGTGCCACCAGCAGACGAAGAGGCGGGACAGCGAATGAAAAACTGTTTTTT.

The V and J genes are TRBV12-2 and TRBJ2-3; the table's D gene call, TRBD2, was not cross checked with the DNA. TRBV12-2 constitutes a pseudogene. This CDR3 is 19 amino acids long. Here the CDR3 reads CASRLGGLAGGPITDTQYF. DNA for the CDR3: TGTGCAAGTCGCTTAGGGGGACTAGCGGGAGGGCCCATCACAGATACGCAGTATTTT.

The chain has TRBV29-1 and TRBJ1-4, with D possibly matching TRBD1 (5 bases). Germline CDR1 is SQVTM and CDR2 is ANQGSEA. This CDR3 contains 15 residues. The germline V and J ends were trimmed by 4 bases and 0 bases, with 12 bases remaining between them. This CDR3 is CSVAGGSATNEKLFF. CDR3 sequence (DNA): TGCAGCGTTGCGGGGGGTTCTGCAACTAATGAAAAACTGTTTTTT.

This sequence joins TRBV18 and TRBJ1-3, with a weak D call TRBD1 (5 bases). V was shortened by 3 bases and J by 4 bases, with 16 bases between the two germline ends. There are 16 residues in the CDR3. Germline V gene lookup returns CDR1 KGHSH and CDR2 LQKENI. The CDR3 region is CASSPIGTAGGNTIYF. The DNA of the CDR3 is TGTGCCAGCTCACCGATAGGGACCGCGGGAGGAAACACCATATATTTT.

CDR3 sequence reads: CASSLNARVGQETQYF. The CDR3 DNA reads as TGCGCCAGCAGCTTGAACGCCAGGGTAGGGCAAGAGACCCAGTACTTC. This chain joins TRBV5-1 and TRBJ2-5; a possible D gene is TRBD1 (5 bases). The V end was cut by 1 base, the J end by 2 bases, with 15 bases between. Germline-derived CDR1 and CDR2 are SGHRS and YFSETQ. This CDR3 has 16 amino acids.

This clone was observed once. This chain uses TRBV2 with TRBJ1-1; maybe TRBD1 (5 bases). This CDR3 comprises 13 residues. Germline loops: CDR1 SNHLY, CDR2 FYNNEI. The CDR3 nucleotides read TGTGTGAGCGTAGGAGCGGGGGACCCTGAAGCTTTCTTT. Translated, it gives CVSVGAGDPEAFF.

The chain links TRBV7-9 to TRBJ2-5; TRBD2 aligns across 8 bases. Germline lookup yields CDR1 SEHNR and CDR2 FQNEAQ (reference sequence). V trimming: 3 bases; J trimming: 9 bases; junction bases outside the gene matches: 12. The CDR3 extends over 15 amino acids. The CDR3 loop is CASSLVAGPRSSQYF. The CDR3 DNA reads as TGTGCCAGCAGCTTGGTAGCGGGGCCCAGGTCGTCCCAGTACTTC.

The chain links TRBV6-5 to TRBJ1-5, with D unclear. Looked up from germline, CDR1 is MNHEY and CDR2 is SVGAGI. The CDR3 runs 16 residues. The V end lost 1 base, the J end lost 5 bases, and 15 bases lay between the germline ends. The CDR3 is CASSYYVGESDQPQHF. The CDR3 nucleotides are TGTGCCAGCAGTTACTATGTCGGGGAATCGGATCAGCCCCAGCATTTT.

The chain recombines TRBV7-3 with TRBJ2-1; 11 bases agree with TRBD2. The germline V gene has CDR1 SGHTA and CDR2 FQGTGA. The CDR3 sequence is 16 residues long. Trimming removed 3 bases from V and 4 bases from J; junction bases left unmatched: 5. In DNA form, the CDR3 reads TGTGCCAGCAGCTTTACCGGGACTAGCGGTTACAATGAGCAGTTCTTC. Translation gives CASSFTGTSGYNEQFF.

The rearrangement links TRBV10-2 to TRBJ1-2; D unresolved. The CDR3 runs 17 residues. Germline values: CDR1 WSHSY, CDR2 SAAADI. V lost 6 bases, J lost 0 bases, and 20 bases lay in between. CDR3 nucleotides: TGCGCCAGCAGAAAGAATACTAACTATCCCACTAACTATGGCTACACCTTC. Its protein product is CASRKNTNYPTNYGYTF.

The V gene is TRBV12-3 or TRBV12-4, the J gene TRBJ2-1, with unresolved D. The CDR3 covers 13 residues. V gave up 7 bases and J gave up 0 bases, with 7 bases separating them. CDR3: CASMKSSYNEQFF. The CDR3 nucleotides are TGTGCCAGCATGAAGAGCTCCTACAATGAGCAGTTCTTC.

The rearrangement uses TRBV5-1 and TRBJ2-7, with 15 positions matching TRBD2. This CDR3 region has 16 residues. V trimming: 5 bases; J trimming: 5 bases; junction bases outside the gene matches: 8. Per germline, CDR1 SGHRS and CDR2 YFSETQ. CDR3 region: CASRPGLAGGRDEQYF. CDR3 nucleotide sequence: TGCGCCAGCAGGCCGGGACTAGCGGGAGGAAGGGACGAGCAGTACTTC.

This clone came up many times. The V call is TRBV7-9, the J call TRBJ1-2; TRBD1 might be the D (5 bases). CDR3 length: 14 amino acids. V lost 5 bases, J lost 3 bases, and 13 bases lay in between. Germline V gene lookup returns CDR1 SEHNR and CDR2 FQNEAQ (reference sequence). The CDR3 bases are TGTGCCAGCAGCGGGGTATGGGGGGACTATGGCTACACCTTC. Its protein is CASSGVWGDYGYTF.

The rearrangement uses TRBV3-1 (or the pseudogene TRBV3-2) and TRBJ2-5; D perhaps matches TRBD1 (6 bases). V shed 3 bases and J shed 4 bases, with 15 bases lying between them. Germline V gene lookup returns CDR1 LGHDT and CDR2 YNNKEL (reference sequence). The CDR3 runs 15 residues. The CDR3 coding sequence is TGTGCCAGCAGCCATAACTCAGGGGTTCCAGAGACCCAGTACTTC. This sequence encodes CASSHNSGVPETQYF.

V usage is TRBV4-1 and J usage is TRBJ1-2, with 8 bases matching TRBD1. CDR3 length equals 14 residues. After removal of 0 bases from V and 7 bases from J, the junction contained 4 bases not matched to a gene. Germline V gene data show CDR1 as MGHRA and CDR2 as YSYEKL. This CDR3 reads CASSQDQGAGGYTF. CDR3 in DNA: TGCGCCAGCAGCCAAGACCAGGGGGCTGGTGGCTACACCTTC.

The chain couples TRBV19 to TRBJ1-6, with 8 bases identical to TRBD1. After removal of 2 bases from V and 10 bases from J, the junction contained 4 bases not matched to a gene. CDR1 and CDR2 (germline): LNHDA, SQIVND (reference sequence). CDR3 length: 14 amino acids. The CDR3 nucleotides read TGTGCCAGTAGTATACAGGGGGCGAGGTCACCCCTCCACTTT. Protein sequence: CASSIQGARSPLHF.

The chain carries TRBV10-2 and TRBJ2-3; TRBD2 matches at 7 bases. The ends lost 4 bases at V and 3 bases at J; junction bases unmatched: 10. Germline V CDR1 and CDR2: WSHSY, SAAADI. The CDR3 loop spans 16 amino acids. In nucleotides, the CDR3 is TGCGCCAGCAGTGCAGCGGGGTTCAGTGGAACAGATACGCAGTATTTT. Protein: CASSAAGFSGTDTQYF.

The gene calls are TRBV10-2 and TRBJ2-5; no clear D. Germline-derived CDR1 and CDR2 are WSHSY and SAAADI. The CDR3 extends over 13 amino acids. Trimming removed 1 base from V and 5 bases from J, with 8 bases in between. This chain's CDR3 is CASSEWYRETQYF. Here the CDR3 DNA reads TGCGCCAGCAGTGAGTGGTACCGGGAGACCCAGTACTTC.

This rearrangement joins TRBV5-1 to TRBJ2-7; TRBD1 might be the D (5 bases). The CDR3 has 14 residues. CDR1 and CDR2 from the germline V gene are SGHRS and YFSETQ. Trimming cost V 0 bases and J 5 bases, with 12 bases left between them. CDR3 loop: CASSLDGHNDEQYF. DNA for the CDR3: TGCGCCAGCAGCTTGGATGGACACAACGACGAGCAGTACTTC.

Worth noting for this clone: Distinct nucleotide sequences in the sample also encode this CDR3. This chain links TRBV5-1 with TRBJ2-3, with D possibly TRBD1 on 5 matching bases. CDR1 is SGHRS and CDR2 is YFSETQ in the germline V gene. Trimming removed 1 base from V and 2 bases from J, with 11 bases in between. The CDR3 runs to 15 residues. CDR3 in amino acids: CASSLRGVDTDTQYF. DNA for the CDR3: TGCGCCAGCAGCTTGAGGGGCGTCGACACAGATACGCAGTATTTT.

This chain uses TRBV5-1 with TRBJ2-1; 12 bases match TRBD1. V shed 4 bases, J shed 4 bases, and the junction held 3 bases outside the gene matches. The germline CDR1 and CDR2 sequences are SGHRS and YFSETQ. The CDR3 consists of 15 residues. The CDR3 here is CASSQGQGAYNEQFF. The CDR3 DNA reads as TGCGCCAGCAGCCAGGGACAGGGGGCTTACAATGAGCAGTTCTTC. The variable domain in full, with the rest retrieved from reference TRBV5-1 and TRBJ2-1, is KAGVTQTPRYLIKTRGQQVTLSCSPISGHRSVSWYQQTPGQGLQFLFEYFSETQRNKGNFPGRFSGRQFSNSRSEMNVSTLELGDSALYLCASSQGQGAYNEQFFGPGTRLTVL.